This is a list of T cell receptor beta chains from one sample in a study of T cell responses to AZD1222 COVID-19 vaccine. The protocol was immunoSEQ multiplex PCR, while the TCRdb copy is restricted to in-frame clones and leaves out a portion. The repertoire includes around 84,000 clones, more than 70% of them detected once, and 8.7% sits in the top ten. The material was peripheral blood, obtained on day 0 of AZD1222 vaccination. These receptors were collected from an adult in good health. The CDR3 runs from the conserved cysteine through the conserved F or W. A D gene is named only where the DNA matches it firmly. Clone sizes are given selectively: once, few, many, or a class where the clone is expanded.

j_gene	d_gene	abundance	v_gene	CDR3aa	CDR3nt
TRBJ1-1	.	.	TRBV9	CASSVFPTNTEAFF	TGTGCCAGCAGCGTCTTCCCCACGAACACTGAAGCTTTCTTT
TRBJ1-5	.	.	TRBV24-1	CATSDHQPQHF	TGTGCCACCAGTGATCATCAGCCCCAGCATTTT
TRBJ1-1	.	.	TRBV6-6	CASWGGTGTEAFF	TGTGCCAGCTGGGGGGGAACGGGCACTGAAGCTTTCTTT
TRBJ2-1	TRBD1	.	TRBV6-5	CASSSPGQGHNEQFF	TGTGCCAGCAGTTCTCCGGGACAGGGTCACAATGAGCAGTTCTTC
TRBJ2-7	TRBD1	.	TRBV18	CASSPRGTGGYEQYF	TGTGCCAGCTCACCTAGGGGGACAGGGGGCTACGAGCAGTACTTC
TRBJ1-3	.	.	TRBV10-3	CAYRVQDSGNTIYF	TGTGCCTATCGAGTCCAGGACTCTGGAAACACCATATATTTT
TRBJ2-3	.	.	TRBV7-5	CARSSGTSGDTQYF	TGTGCCAGAAGCTCCGGGACTAGCGGGGATACGCAGTATTTT
TRBJ2-7	.	.	TRBV13	CASSSPGSYEQYF	TGTGCCAGCAGCTCCCCGGGCTCCTACGAGCAGTACTTC
TRBJ2-7	.	.	TRBV10-3	CAISKGVGSYEQYF	TGTGCCATCAGCAAGGGGGTCGGCTCCTACGAGCAGTACTTC
TRBJ2-5	TRBD2	.	TRBV27	CASSSALAGGTQYF	TGTGCCAGCAGTTCCGCCTTGGCGGGGGGGACCCAGTACTTC
TRBJ2-7	.	.	TRBV20-1	CSASRPWREVAYEQYF	TGCAGTGCTAGTCGGCCTTGGAGGGAGGTCGCCTACGAGCAGTACTTC
TRBJ2-3	.	once	TRBV7-8	CASSLVTNGEDTQYF	TGTGCCAGCAGCTTAGTTACAAATGGGGAAGATACGCAGTATTTT
TRBJ2-1	TRBD2	few	TRBV3-1/TRBV3-2	CASSREGAGGPYNEQFF	TGTGCCAGCAGCAGGGAGGGAGCGGGGGGCCCTTACAATGAGCAGTTCTTC
TRBJ2-7	.	.	TRBV7-9	CASSSQASGDRYF	TGTGCCAGCAGCTCTCAGGCTTCAGGAGATCGGTACTTC
TRBJ1-1	.	.	TRBV16	CASSLDRNTEAFF	TGTGCCAGCAGCCTGGACAGAAACACTGAAGCTTTCTTT
TRBJ2-2	TRBD1	.	TRBV24-1	CATSGPGPGQGAVTGELFF	TGTGCCACCAGTGGCCCGGGACCGGGACAGGGGGCTGTCACCGGGGAGCTGTTTTTT
TRBJ2-1	TRBD2	.	TRBV7-3	CASSLRSSGSNEQFF	TGTGCCAGCAGCTTAAGGTCTAGCGGGAGTAATGAGCAGTTCTTC
TRBJ1-1	.	.	TRBV6-1	CASSETAASTEAFF	TGTGCCAGCAGTGAAACGGCAGCCTCTACTGAAGCTTTCTTT
TRBJ2-1	.	once	TRBV6-5	CASSSYGEQFF	TGTGCCAGCAGTAGTTACGGTGAGCAGTTCTTC
TRBJ2-1	.	once	TRBV6-1	CASSVNSGFLGGEQFF	TGTGCCAGCAGTGTTAATAGCGGCTTCCTTGGGGGTGAGCAGTTCTTC
TRBJ1-6	TRBD1	.	TRBV9	CASSRQGATNSPLHF	TGTGCCAGCAGTCGACAGGGAGCGACCAATTCACCCCTCCACTTT
TRBJ2-7	.	.	TRBV10-3	CAISETNYEQYF	TGTGCCATCAGTGAAACCAACTACGAGCAGTACTTC
TRBJ1-5	.	.	TRBV30	CAWRASTAQPQHF	TGTGCCTGGAGGGCTTCCACTGCTCAGCCCCAGCATTTT
TRBJ1-3	.	.	TRBV28	CASSFDSRSGNTIYF	TGTGCCAGCAGTTTTGACAGTCGCTCTGGAAACACCATATATTTT
TRBJ2-7	TRBD1	.	TRBV6-5	CASRPWTGTYEQYF	TGTGCCAGCAGACCTTGGACAGGGACCTACGAGCAGTACTTC
TRBJ1-1	.	once	TRBV6-5	CASSYSLNTEAFF	TGTGCCAGCAGTTATAGTCTGAACACTGAAGCTTTCTTT
TRBJ1-4	.	.	TRBV7-9	CASSPVRGATNEKLFF	TGTGCCAGCAGCCCAGTGAGGGGTGCAACTAATGAAAAACTGTTTTTT
TRBJ1-5	.	.	TRBV7-2	CASSLARRGRTNQPQHF	TGTGCCAGCAGCTTAGCCAGGCGGGGCAGGACTAATCAGCCCCAGCATTTT
TRBJ2-5	.	.	TRBV9	CASSVAGSRGETQYF	TGTGCCAGCAGCGTAGCGGGCTCGAGGGGAGAGACCCAGTACTTC
TRBJ1-3	.	.	TRBV6-5	CASQPSGTEATIYF	TGTGCCAGCCAACCTAGCGGGACCGAGGCCACCATATATTTT
TRBJ2-1	.	.	TRBV18	CASSPIGTGRTSGIYNEQFF	TGTGCCAGCTCACCGATCGGGACAGGGCGCACTAGCGGGATTTACAATGAGCAGTTCTTC
TRBJ2-7	.	few	TRBV28	CASRYGVRGNSYEQYF	TGTGCCAGCAGGTACGGGGTGAGAGGAAATTCCTACGAGCAGTACTTC
TRBJ2-3	.	.	TRBV24-1	CATSDSQAPGSYTQYF	TGTGCCACCAGTGACAGCCAAGCACCGGGGAGTTATACGCAGTATTTT
TRBJ2-7	TRBD2	.	TRBV7-6	CASSLVSGGFSYEQYF	TGTGCCAGCAGCTTAGTCAGCGGGGGGTTTTCCTACGAGCAGTACTTC
TRBJ1-6	.	.	TRBV9	CASSARLNSPLHF	TGTGCCAGCAGCGCACGATTGAATTCACCCCTCCACTTT
TRBJ1-2	.	.	TRBV4-2	CASGTGLDYGYTF	TGTGCCAGCGGCACAGGGCTGGACTATGGCTACACCTTC
TRBJ1-4	TRBD1	.	TRBV7-6	CASSLVRGQGEKLFF	TGTGCCAGCAGCTTAGTTAGAGGACAGGGTGAAAAACTGTTTTTT
TRBJ2-3	.	.	TRBV7-3	CASSSGKGGIDTQYF	TGTGCCAGCAGCTCCGGGAAAGGGGGGATAGATACGCAGTATTTT
TRBJ2-5	.	.	TRBV7-9	CASSKRGGRVQETQYF	TGTGCCAGCAGCAAAAGAGGGGGAAGGGTACAAGAGACCCAGTACTTC
TRBJ1-5	.	once	TRBV2	CASRPLQGAVQPQHF	TGTGCCAGCAGACCCCTTCAGGGAGCGGTTCAGCCCCAGCATTTT
TRBJ1-5	TRBD1	.	TRBV19	CASSAGTGTVGQPQHF	TGTGCCAGTAGTGCCGGGACAGGGACGGTAGGTCAGCCCCAGCATTTT
TRBJ1-1	.	.	TRBV7-9	CASSLLPRSEDTEAFF	TGTGCCAGCAGCTTATTACCCCGAAGTGAGGACACTGAAGCTTTCTTT
TRBJ1-1	.	.	TRBV16	CASSQKQGVNTEAFF	TGTGCCAGCAGCCAGAAACAGGGTGTGAACACTGAAGCTTTCTTT
TRBJ1-5	.	.	TRBV6-4	CASSQGIGQPQHF	TGTGCCAGCAGTCAGGGTATAGGTCAGCCCCAGCATTTT
TRBJ2-7	TRBD1	.	TRBV5-1	CASSSGTGVLYEQYF	TGCGCCAGCAGCTCTGGGACAGGGGTGTTGTACGAGCAGTACTTC